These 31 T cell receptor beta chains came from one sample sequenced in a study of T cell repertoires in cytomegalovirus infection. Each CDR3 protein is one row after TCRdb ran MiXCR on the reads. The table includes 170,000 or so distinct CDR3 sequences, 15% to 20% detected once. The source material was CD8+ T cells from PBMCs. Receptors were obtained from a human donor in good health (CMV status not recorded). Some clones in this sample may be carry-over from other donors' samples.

The CDR3 region is CASSLWRSQPQHF. As DNA, the CDR3 is TGTGCCAGCAGCTTATGGCGGTCTCAGCCCCAGCATTTT. The chain joins TRBV7-8 to TRBJ1-5; D gene unclear. The V end lost 2 bases, the J end lost 6 bases, and 8 bases lay between the germline ends. Germline CDR1 reads SGHVS; CDR2 reads FQNEAQ. The CDR3 length is 13 residues.

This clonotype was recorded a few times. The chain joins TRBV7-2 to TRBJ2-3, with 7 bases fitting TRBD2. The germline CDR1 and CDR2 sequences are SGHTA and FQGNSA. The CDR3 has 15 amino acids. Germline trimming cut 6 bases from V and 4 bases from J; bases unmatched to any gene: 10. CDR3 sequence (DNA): TGTGCCAGCAGATTCTGGGAGGGCAGCGCAGATACGCAGTATTTT. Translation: CASRFWEGSADTQYF. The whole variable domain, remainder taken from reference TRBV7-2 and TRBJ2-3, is GAGVSQSPSNKVTEKGKDVELRCDPISGHTALYWYRQSLGQGLEFLIYFQGNSAPDKSGLPSDRFSAERTGGSVSTLTIQRTQQEDSAVYLCASRFWEGSADTQYFGPGTRLTVL.

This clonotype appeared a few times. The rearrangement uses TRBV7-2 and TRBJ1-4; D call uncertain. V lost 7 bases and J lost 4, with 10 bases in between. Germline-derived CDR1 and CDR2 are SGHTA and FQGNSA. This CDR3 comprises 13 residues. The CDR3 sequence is CASTRENNEKLFF. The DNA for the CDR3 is TGTGCCAGCACGCGGGAGAATAATGAAAAACTGTTTTTT.

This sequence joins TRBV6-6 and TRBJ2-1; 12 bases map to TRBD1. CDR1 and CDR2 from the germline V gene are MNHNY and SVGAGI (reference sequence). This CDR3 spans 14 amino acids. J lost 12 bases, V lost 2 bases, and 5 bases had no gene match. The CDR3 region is CASSYRDRGRGQFF. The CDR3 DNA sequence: TGTGCCAGCAGTTACCGGGACAGGGGGCGCGGGCAGTTCTTC.

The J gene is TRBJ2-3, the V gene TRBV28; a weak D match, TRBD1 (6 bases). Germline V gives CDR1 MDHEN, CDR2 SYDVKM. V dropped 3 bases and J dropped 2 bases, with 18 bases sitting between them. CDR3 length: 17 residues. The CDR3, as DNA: TGTGCCAGCAGTTTTTCCCCGGACAGACCCTTCACAGATACGCAGTATTTT. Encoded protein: CASSFSPDRPFTDTQYF.

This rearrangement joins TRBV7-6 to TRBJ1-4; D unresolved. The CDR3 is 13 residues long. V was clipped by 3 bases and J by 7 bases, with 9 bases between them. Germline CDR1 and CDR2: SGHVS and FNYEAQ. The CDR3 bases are TGTGCCAGCAGCTTTGGAGGGAGTGAAAAACTGTTTTTT. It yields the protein CASSFGGSEKLFF.

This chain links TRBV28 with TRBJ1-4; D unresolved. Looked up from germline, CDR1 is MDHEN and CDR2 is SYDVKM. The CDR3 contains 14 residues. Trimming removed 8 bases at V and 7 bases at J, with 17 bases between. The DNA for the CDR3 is TGTGCCAGCTCGGGGTACAGAGCAGGTGAAAAACTGTTTTTT. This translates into CASSGYRAGEKLFF.

The CDR3 reads CSAPLGVGEQYF. CDR3 coding DNA: TGCAGTGCTCCGTTGGGGGTAGGCGAGCAGTACTTC. The chain employs TRBV20-1 and TRBJ2-7; D assignment may be TRBD1 or TRBD2 (5 bases each). Trimming shortened V by 5 bases and J by 6 bases, and 14 bases separated the two germline ends. The CDR3 totals 12 residues. In germline, CDR1 is DFQATT, CDR2 SNEGSKA (reference sequence).

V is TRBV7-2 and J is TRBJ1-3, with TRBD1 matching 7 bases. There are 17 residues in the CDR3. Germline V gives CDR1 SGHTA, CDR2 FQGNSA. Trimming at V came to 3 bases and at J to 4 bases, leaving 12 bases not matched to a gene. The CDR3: CASSFPGQTPRGNTIYF. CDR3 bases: TGTGCCAGCAGCTTCCCGGGACAGACACCGCGGGGAAACACCATATATTTT.

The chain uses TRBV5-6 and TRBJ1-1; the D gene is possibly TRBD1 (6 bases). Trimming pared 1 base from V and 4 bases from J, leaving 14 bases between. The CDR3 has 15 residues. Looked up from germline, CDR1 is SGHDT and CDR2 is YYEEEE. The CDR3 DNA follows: TGTGCCAGCAGCTTGAGGATCCGGGACACCACTGAAGCTTTCTTT. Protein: CASSLRIRDTTEAFF.

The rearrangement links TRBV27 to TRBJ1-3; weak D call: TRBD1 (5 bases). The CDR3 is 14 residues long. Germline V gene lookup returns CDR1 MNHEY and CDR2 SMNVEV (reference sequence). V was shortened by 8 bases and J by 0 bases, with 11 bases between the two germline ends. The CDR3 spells CASRRQYSGNTIYF. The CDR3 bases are TGTGCCAGCCGACGACAGTACTCTGGAAACACCATATATTTT.

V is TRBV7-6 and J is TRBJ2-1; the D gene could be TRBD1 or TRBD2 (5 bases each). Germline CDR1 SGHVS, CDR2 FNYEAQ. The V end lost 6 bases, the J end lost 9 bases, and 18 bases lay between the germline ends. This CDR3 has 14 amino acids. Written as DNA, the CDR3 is TGTGCCAGCAGTCGGGACGCCGCGATACGTGAGCAGTTCTTC. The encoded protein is CASSRDAAIREQFF.

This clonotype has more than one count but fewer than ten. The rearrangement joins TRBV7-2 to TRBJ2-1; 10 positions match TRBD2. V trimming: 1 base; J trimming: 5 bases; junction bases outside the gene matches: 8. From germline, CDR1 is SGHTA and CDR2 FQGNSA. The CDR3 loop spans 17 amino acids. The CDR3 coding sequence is TGTGCCAGCAGCTTAGGATTAGCGGGGGGTTCTAACAATGAGCAGTTCTTC. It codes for CASSLGLAGGSNNEQFF. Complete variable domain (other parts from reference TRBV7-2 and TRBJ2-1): GAGVSQSPSNKVTEKGKDVELRCDPISGHTALYWYRQSLGQGLEFLIYFQGNSAPDKSGLPSDRFSAERTGGSVSTLTIQRTQQEDSAVYLCASSLGLAGGSNNEQFFGPGTRLTVL.

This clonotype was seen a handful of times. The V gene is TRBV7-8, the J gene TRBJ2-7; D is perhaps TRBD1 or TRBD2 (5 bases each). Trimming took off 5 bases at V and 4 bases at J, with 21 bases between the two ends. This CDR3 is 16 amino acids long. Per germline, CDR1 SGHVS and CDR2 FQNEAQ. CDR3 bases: TGTGCCAGCAGCCTAGGAGACGCCAGGGAGAAGTACGAGCAGTACTTC. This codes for CASSLGDAREKYEQYF.

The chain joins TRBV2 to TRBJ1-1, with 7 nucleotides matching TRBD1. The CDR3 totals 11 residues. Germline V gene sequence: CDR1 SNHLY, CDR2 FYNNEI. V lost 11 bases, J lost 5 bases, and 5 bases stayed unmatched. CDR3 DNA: TGTGCCCCCCAGACAGGGACTGAAGCTTTCTTT. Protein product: CAPQTGTEAFF.

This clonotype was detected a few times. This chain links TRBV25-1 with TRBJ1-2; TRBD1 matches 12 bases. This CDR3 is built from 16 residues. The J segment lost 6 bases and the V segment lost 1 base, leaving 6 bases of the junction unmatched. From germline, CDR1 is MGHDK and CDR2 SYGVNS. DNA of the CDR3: TGTGCCAGCAGTGAATTAGGGACAGGGGGCCTGGATGGCTACACCTTC. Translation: CASSELGTGGLDGYTF.

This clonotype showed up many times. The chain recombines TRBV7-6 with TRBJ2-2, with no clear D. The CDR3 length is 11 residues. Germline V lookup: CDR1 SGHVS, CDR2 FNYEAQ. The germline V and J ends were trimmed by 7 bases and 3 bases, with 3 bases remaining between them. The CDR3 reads CASTYTGELFF. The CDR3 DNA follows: TGTGCCAGCACCTACACCGGGGAGCTGTTTTTT.

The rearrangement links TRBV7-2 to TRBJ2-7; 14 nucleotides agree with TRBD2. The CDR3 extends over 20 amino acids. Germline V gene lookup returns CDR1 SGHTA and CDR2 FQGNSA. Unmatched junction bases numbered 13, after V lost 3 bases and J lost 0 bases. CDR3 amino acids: CASSLGTSGGLHWSSYEQYF. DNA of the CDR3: TGTGCCAGCAGCTTGGGGACTAGCGGGGGTCTACACTGGAGCTCCTACGAGCAGTACTTC.

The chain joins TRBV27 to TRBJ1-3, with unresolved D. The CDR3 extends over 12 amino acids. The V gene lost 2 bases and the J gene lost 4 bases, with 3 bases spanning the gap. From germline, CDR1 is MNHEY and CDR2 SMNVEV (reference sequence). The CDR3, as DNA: TGTGCCAGCAGTTTACCCGGAAACACCATATATTTT. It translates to CASSLPGNTIYF.

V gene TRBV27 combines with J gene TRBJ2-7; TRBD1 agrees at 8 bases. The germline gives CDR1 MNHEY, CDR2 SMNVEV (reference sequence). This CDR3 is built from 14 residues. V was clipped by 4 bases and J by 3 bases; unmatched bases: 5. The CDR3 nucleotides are TGTGCCAGCAGTTCGACGGACAGGGACTACGAGCAGTACTTC. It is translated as CASSSTDRDYEQYF.

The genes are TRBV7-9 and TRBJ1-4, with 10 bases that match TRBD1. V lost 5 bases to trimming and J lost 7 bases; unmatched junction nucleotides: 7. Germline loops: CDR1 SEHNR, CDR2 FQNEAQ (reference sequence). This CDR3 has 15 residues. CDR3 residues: CASSGTGTGVEKLFF. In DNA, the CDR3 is TGTGCCAGCAGCGGAACCGGGACAGGGGTTGAAAAACTGTTTTTT.

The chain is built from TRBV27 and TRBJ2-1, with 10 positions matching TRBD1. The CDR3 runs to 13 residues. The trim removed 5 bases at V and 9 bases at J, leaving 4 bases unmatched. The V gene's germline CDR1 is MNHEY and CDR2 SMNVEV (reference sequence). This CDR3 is CASSDRGRIEQFF. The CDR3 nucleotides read TGTGCCAGCAGTGACAGGGGGCGAATTGAGCAGTTCTTC.

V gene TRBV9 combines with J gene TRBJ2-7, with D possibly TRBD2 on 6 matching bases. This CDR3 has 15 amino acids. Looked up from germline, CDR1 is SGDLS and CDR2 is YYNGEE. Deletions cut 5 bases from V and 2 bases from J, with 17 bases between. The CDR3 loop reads CASSPHRGTPYEQYF. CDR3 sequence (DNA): TGTGCCAGCAGTCCTCACCGGGGGACCCCCTACGAGCAGTACTTC.

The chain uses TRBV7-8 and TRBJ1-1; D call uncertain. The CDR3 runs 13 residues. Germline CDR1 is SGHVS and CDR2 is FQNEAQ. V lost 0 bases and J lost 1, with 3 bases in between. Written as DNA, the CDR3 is TGTGCCAGCAGCTTAGCGGAGAACACTGAAGCTTTCTTT. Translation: CASSLAENTEAFF.

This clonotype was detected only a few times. For the CDR3, the DNA is TGTGCCAGCGGACTAGCGGGGGCCTACGAGCAGTACTTC. As protein: CASGLAGAYEQYF. The gene calls are TRBV2 and TRBJ2-7; TRBD2 matches 13 bases. The length of the CDR3 is 13 residues. V dropped 8 bases and J dropped 2; count of bases not matched to a gene: 0. From germline, CDR1 is SNHLY and CDR2 FYNNEI.

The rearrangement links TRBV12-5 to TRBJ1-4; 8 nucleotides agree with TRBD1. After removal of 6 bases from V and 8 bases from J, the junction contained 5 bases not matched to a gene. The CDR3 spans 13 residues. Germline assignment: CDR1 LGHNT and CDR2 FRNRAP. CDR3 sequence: CASGPDRVEKLFF. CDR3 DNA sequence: TGTGCTAGTGGCCCGGACAGGGTGGAAAAACTGTTTTTT.

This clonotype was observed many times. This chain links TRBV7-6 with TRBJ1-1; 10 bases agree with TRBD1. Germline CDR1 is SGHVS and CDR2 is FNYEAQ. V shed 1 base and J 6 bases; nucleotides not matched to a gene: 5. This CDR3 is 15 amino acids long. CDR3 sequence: CASSLGGTGVAEAFF. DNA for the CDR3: TGTGCCAGCAGCTTAGGAGGGACAGGGGTCGCTGAAGCTTTCTTT. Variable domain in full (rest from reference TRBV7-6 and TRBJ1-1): GAGVSQSPRYKVTKRGQDVALRCDPISGHVSLYWYRQALGQGPEFLTYFNYEAQQDKSGLPNDRFSAERPEGSISTLTIQRTEQRDSAMYRCASSLGGTGVAEAFFGQGTRLTVV.

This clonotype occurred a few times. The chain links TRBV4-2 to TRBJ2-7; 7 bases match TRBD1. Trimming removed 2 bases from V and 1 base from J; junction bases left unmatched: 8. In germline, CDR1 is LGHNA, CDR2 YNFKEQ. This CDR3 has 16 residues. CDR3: CASSQPPGQNSYEQYF. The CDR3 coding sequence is TGTGCCAGCAGCCAACCACCGGGACAGAATTCCTACGAGCAGTACTTC.

The CDR3 coding sequence is TGTGCCAGCAGCCCAAGGGACAGGGGAACCACCGGGGAGCTGTTTTTT. As protein: CASSPRDRGTTGELFF. The V and J genes are TRBV7-9 and TRBJ2-2, with 10 bases fitting TRBD1. The CDR3 sequence is 16 residues long. Trimming removed 5 bases from V and 4 bases from J; junction bases left unmatched: 7. Per germline, CDR1 SEHNR and CDR2 FQNEAQ (reference sequence).

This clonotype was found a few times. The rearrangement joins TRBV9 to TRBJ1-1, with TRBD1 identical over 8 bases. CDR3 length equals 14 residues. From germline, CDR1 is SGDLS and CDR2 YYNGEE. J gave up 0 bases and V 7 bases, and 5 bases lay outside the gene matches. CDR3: CASGQGQLNTEAFF. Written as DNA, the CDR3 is TGTGCCAGCGGACAGGGACAGTTGAACACTGAAGCTTTCTTT.

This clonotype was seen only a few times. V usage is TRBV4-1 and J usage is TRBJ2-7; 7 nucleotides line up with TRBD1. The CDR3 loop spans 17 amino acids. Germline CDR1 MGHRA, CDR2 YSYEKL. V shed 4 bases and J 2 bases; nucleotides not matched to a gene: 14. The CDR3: CASSLRTGWIVTYEQYF. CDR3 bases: TGCGCCAGCAGCCTCCGGACAGGTTGGATCGTCACCTACGAGCAGTACTTC.